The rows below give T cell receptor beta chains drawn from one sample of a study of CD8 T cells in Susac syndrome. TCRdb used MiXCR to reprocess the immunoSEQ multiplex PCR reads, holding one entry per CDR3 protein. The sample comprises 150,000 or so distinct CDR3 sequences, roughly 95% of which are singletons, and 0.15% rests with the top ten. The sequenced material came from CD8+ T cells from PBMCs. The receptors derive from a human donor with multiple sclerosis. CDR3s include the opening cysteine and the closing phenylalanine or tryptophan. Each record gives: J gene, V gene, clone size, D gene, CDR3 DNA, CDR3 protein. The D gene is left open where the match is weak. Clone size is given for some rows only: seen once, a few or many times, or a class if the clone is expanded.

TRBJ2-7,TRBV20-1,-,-,TGCAGTGCTAGAGATGGGGACCGACCGACCGAGCAGTACTTC,CSARDGDRPTEQYF
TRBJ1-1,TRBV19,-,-,TGTGCCAGTAGTCCCAGGCCACTGGGCACTGAAGCTTTCTTT,CASSPRPLGTEAFF
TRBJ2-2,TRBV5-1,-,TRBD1,TGCGCCAGCAGCAAGGACAGGGGGCCTGGCACCGGGGAGCTGTTTTTT,CASSKDRGPGTGELFF
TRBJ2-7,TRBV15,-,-,TGTGCCACCAGCAGCAGGGACCTCCAGGGGATCGATCTCGACGAGCAGTACTTC,CATSSRDLQGIDLDEQYF
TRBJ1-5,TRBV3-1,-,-,TGTGCCAGCAGCCAGGACTTTACCTCGGGTCAGCCCCAGCATTTT,CASSQDFTSGQPQHF
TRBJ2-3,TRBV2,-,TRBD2,TGTGCCAGCAGGCAAACAGCGGGGGGCTCCCCCACAGATACGCAGTATTTT,CASRQTAGGSPTDTQYF
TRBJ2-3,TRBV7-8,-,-,TGTGCCAGCAGCCCCCCCACCTTAGATACGCAGTATTTT,CASSPPTLDTQYF
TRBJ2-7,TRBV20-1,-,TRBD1,TGCAGTGCTAGTCACCGCGCAGGGACAGCGAAAAACTCCTACGAGCAGTACTTC,CSASHRAGTAKNSYEQYF
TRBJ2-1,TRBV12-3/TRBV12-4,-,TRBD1,TGTGCCAGCAGGATAACAGGGGACAATGAGCAGTTCTTC,CASRITGDNEQFF
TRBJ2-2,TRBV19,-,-,TGTGCCAGTAGTATAGGACGGCTAGGATCGACCGGGGAGCTGTTTTTT,CASSIGRLGSTGELFF
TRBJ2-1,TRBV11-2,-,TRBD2,TGTGCCAGCAGCCATCCCTGGGCTAGCGGCTACAATGAGCAGTTCTTC,CASSHPWASGYNEQFF
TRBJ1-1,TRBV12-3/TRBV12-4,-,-,TGTGCCAGCACCTACGGAATGAACACTGAAGCTTTCTTT,CASTYGMNTEAFF
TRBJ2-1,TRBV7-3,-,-,TGTGCCAGCAGCTGGGACTCCCCCACAAGCTCCTACAATGAGCAGTTCTTC,CASSWDSPTSSYNEQFF
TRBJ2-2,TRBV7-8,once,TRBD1,TGTGCCAGCAGCTTAGGGACAGGGGACACCGGGGAGCTGTTTTTT,CASSLGTGDTGELFF
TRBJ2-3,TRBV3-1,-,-,TGTGCCAGCAGCCGTGAGTCCTCGGATACGCAGTATTTT,CASSRESSDTQYF
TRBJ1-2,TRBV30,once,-,TGTGCCTGGAATAGGGCAGGGAGCAGGAGTTATGGCTACACCTTC,CAWNRAGSRSYGYTF
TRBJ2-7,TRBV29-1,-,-,TGCAGCGTCGGCGGGGGCCCCGCCTACGAGCAGTACTTC,CSVGGGPAYEQYF
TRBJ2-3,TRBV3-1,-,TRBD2,TGTGCCAGCAGCCATTTACGCGGCCTAGCGGGCACAGATACGCAGTATTTT,CASSHLRGLAGTDTQYF
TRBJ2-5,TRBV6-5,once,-,TGTGCCAGCAGTTACACTTCGACAGGCCAAGAGACCCAGTACTTC,CASSYTSTGQETQYF
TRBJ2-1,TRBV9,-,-,TGTGCCAGCAGCGTAGCCGGCAGGGCGAACAATGAGCAGTTCTTC,CASSVAGRANNEQFF
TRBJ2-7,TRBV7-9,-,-,TGTGCCAGCAGCTTAGTTCCGCTCGAGCAGTACTTC,CASSLVPLEQYF
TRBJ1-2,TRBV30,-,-,TGTGCCTGGAGTCCTTTGGGGACTAGCTATGGCTACACCTTC,CAWSPLGTSYGYTF
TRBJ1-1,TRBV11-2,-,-,TGTGCCAGCAGCTCCCGGGACACTGACAGTGAAGCTTTCTTT,CASSSRDTDSEAFF
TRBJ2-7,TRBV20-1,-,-,TGCAGTGCTACCCCCCAGGAAAGCTCCTACGAGCAGTACTTC,CSATPQESSYEQYF
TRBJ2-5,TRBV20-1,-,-,TGCAGTGCTAGTGGCCGTCGGGGCGGGGAGACCCAGTACTTC,CSASGRRGGETQYF
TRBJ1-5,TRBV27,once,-,TGTGCCAGCAAAGCGGCGGGGTCTCAGCCCCAGCATTTT,CASKAAGSQPQHF
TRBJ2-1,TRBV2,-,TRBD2,TGTGCCAGCAGTGACCCACCTAGCGGGGGGGAGCAGTTCTTC,CASSDPPSGGEQFF
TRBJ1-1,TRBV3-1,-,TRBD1,TGTGCCAGCAGCCATTTTCTCTTGACAGGGGAGGACACTGAAGCTTTCTTT,CASSHFLLTGEDTEAFF
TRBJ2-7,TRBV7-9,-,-,TGTGCCAGCAGCCCCACAGGAAACTACGAGCAGTACTTC,CASSPTGNYEQYF
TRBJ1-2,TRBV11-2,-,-,TGTGCCAGCAGCTTAGATTACGGGGTCCGAGGTTACACCTTC,CASSLDYGVRGYTF
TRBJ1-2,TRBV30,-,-,TGTGCCTGGGGTGTTTGGGGCGCGGATGGCTACACCTTC,CAWGVWGADGYTF
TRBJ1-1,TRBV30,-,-,TGTGCCTGGAATCTAGATGGGGCGCAGGCTTTCTTT,CAWNLDGAQAFF
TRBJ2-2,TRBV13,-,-,TGTGCCAGCAGCCCGATGGACAGTATCACCGGGGAGCTGTTTTTT,CASSPMDSITGELFF
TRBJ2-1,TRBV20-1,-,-,TGCAGTGCTTACCGGGACCGTGAGCAGTTCTTC,CSAYRDREQFF
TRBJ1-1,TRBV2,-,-,TGTGCCAGCACCCTCAAGGGCACTGAAGCTTTCTTT,CASTLKGTEAFF
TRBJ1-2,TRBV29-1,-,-,TGCAGCGTTCCTCAGGGCGCGGGCTACACCTTC,CSVPQGAGYTF
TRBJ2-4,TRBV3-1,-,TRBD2,TGTGCCAGCAGCCACGTGACGGCGGGGGAGTTAGGTCTAGCCAAAAACATTCAGTACTTC,CASSHVTAGELGLAKNIQYF
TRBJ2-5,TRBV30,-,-,TGTGCCTGGAGTCCGCCCGGGGAGACCCAGTACTTC,CAWSPPGETQYF
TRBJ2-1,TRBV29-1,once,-,TGCAGCGTCGTCGCCCCCAATGAGCAGTTCTTC,CSVVAPNEQFF
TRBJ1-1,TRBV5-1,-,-,TGCGCCAGCAGCTGGGACACCGCGGGCGGCACTGAAGCTTTCTTT,CASSWDTAGGTEAFF
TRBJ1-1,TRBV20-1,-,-,TGCAGTGCTAGATCATCCGGGGAGACTGAAGCTTTCTTT,CSARSSGETEAFF
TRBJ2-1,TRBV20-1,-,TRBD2,TGCAGTGCTAGAGGAGGCGTTATCACTAGCGTTTGGAACAATGAGCAGTTCTTC,CSARGGVITSVWNNEQFF
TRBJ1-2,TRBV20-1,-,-,TGCAGTGCTAGAGATCCAAGCAACCGAGCTAACTATGGCTACACCTTC,CSARDPSNRANYGYTF
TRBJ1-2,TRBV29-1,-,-,TGCAGCGTAACCGCGGACGGATTCTATGGCTACACCTTC,CSVTADGFYGYTF
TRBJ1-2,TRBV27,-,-,TGTGCCAGCAGCCCGGGTGGCGACTATGGCTACACCTTC,CASSPGGDYGYTF
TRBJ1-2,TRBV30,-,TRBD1,TGTGCCTGGGACAGGGAAGAGCCTTCAGGCTACACCTTC,CAWDREEPSGYTF
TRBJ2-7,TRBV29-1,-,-,TGCAGCGTTGAAGCGGGGGAGGGGGCCTACGAGCAGTACTTC,CSVEAGEGAYEQYF
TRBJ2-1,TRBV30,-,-,TGTGCCTCAGTAGAGGCTCCAAGCTCCTACAATGAGCAGTTCTTC,CASVEAPSSYNEQFF
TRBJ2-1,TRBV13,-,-,TGTGCCAGCAGCTTAGTTGTTGAGCAGTTCTTC,CASSLVVEQFF